These T cell receptor beta chains were read from a single sample in a study of monozygotic twins with inflammatory bowel disease. From the 5' RACE reads, TCRdb lists one entry per CDR3 protein and no DNA. The sample yields approximately 330,000 distinct CDR3 sequences, of which the top ten take up over 2%. Sequencing used blood. Receptors were obtained from a human donor with ulcerative colitis or Crohn's disease, or a healthy co-twin of an affected twin (not recorded which). Each CDR3 is given with its conserved first and last residue. Each record gives: clone size, J gene, V gene, CDR3 protein. Not all rows give a size; the values are once, few, many and, for expanded clones, a class.

clone size: .
J gene: TRBJ2-2
V gene: TRBV11-2
CDR3 protein: CASSSIRESITNTGELFF

clone size: .
J gene: TRBJ2-3
V gene: TRBV20-1
CDR3 protein: CSAAPLTVNTDTQYF

clone size: .
J gene: TRBJ2-5
V gene: TRBV20-1
CDR3 protein: CSAPGRGRKETQYF

clone size: .
J gene: TRBJ2-7
V gene: TRBV6-5
CDR3 protein: CASEDRGEQYF

clone size: .
J gene: TRBJ2-5
V gene: TRBV28
CDR3 protein: CASSLRQGAWETQYF

clone size: .
J gene: TRBJ2-7
V gene: TRBV7-2
CDR3 protein: CASSLDRDLFYEQYF

clone size: .
J gene: TRBJ1-2
V gene: TRBV5-1
CDR3 protein: CASSSEGNTYGYTF

clone size: .
J gene: TRBJ2-3
V gene: TRBV5-1
CDR3 protein: CASSGAQGMGTDTQYF

clone size: .
J gene: TRBJ2-5
V gene: TRBV7-2
CDR3 protein: CASSRTGFGETQYF

clone size: .
J gene: TRBJ1-5
V gene: TRBV20-1
CDR3 protein: CSAVTGDQPQHF

clone size: .
J gene: TRBJ2-1
V gene: TRBV10-3
CDR3 protein: CAIMAGGSYIEQFF

clone size: .
J gene: TRBJ1-1
V gene: TRBV7-2
CDR3 protein: CASSLELNTEAFF

clone size: .
J gene: TRBJ2-3
V gene: TRBV7-6
CDR3 protein: CASGILAGTDTQYF

clone size: .
J gene: TRBJ1-3
V gene: TRBV7-2
CDR3 protein: CASSSRRGNTIYF

clone size: .
J gene: TRBJ2-1
V gene: TRBV29-1
CDR3 protein: CSVVEPGGAGNEQFF

clone size: .
J gene: TRBJ2-1
V gene: TRBV19
CDR3 protein: CASSMQDLKPFF

clone size: .
J gene: TRBJ2-7
V gene: TRBV7-2
CDR3 protein: CASSLALTGVRYEQYF

clone size: .
J gene: TRBJ2-1
V gene: TRBV24-1
CDR3 protein: CATSDPPRTGGDEQFF

clone size: .
J gene: TRBJ1-3
V gene: TRBV5-1
CDR3 protein: CASSRTGQPSGNTIYF

clone size: .
J gene: TRBJ1-6
V gene: TRBV20-1
CDR3 protein: CSARAGQGDLAPLHF

clone size: .
J gene: TRBJ1-1
V gene: TRBV5-1
CDR3 protein: CASSLALDRDTEAFF

clone size: .
J gene: TRBJ2-7
V gene: TRBV20-1
CDR3 protein: CSARTPTYEQYF

clone size: .
J gene: TRBJ2-4
V gene: TRBV11-1
CDR3 protein: CASSPRDTPAAKNIQYF

clone size: .
J gene: TRBJ1-1
V gene: TRBV29-1
CDR3 protein: CSVGHGNTEAFF

clone size: .
J gene: TRBJ1-2
V gene: TRBV10-3
CDR3 protein: CAITPGTAADVGGYTF

clone size: .
J gene: TRBJ1-4
V gene: TRBV12-3/TRBV12-4
CDR3 protein: CASSDTATNEKLFF

clone size: .
J gene: TRBJ2-3
V gene: TRBV6-2/TRBV6-3
CDR3 protein: CASSYPLPRGGGRDTQYF

clone size: .
J gene: TRBJ2-2
V gene: TRBV29-1
CDR3 protein: CSAWTEAGELFF

clone size: .
J gene: TRBJ2-3
V gene: TRBV3-1
CDR3 protein: CASMRASGYTDTQYF

clone size: .
J gene: TRBJ2-3
V gene: TRBV27
CDR3 protein: CASSLSGRPLDTQYF

clone size: .
J gene: TRBJ2-1
V gene: TRBV28
CDR3 protein: CASSRTSGGEQFF

clone size: .
J gene: TRBJ2-3
V gene: TRBV12-3/TRBV12-4
CDR3 protein: CASETGGSTDTQYF

clone size: .
J gene: TRBJ2-1
V gene: TRBV5-1
CDR3 protein: CASRPLSGGTYNEQFF

clone size: .
J gene: TRBJ2-3
V gene: TRBV12-3/TRBV12-4
CDR3 protein: CASIATGGRDTQYF

clone size: .
J gene: TRBJ2-3
V gene: TRBV10-3
CDR3 protein: CAISPGQGTDTQYF

clone size: .
J gene: TRBJ1-1
V gene: TRBV7-9
CDR3 protein: CAGEKGGTEAFF

clone size: .
J gene: TRBJ2-3
V gene: TRBV7-2
CDR3 protein: CASSRTGTGVDTQYF

clone size: .
J gene: TRBJ1-1
V gene: TRBV6-2/TRBV6-3
CDR3 protein: CASSYSQFEAFF

clone size: .
J gene: TRBJ2-2
V gene: TRBV9
CDR3 protein: CASSVTRLAVNTWELFF

clone size: .
J gene: TRBJ2-1
V gene: TRBV2
CDR3 protein: CASSEAGQGTDEQFF

clone size: .
J gene: TRBJ2-7
V gene: TRBV20-1
CDR3 protein: CSAPSRVRGPYEQYF

clone size: .
J gene: TRBJ1-1
V gene: TRBV6-2/TRBV6-3
CDR3 protein: CASSFKAGNTEAFF

clone size: .
J gene: TRBJ2-7
V gene: TRBV15
CDR3 protein: CATSNYGTFDYEQYF

clone size: .
J gene: TRBJ1-2
V gene: TRBV7-2
CDR3 protein: CASTIPGGNYGYTF

clone size: .
J gene: TRBJ1-6
V gene: TRBV5-1
CDR3 protein: CASSVEGGTRNSPLHF

clone size: .
J gene: TRBJ2-1
V gene: TRBV19
CDR3 protein: CASSIGQTFSSYNEQFF

clone size: .
J gene: TRBJ2-3
V gene: TRBV4-1
CDR3 protein: CASSQGRLAASTDTQYF

clone size: .
J gene: TRBJ2-3
V gene: TRBV27
CDR3 protein: CASSSGYRVDTQYF

clone size: .
J gene: TRBJ1-4
V gene: TRBV29-1
CDR3 protein: CSAGGATATNEKLFF

clone size: medium-sized
J gene: TRBJ2-7
V gene: TRBV7-9
CDR3 protein: CASSLVSYEQYF

clone size: .
J gene: TRBJ1-6
V gene: TRBV27
CDR3 protein: CASSSTDSPLHF

clone size: .
J gene: TRBJ2-5
V gene: TRBV20-1
CDR3 protein: CSGLGRSGETQYF

clone size: .
J gene: TRBJ1-1
V gene: TRBV7-8
CDR3 protein: CASSLAYRGSGNTEAFF

clone size: .
J gene: TRBJ1-1
V gene: TRBV6-6
CDR3 protein: CASSYPQLTVGAFF

clone size: .
J gene: TRBJ1-1
V gene: TRBV23-1
CDR3 protein: CASSGRRRLNTEAFF